The TCR beta chain described here comes from a study of breast tumors, draining lymph nodes, adjacent tissues. One entry per CDR3 protein results from TCRdb running MiXCR on the multiplex PCR reads. The table lists roughly 130,000 distinct CDR3 sequences, 20% of them singletons. The lymph nodes were axillary draining lymph nodes from breast cancer patients. Remarks on this clonotype: In this CDR3 the conserved last residue, phenylalanine or tryptophan, is missing, so a read error is likely.

The CDR3 extends over 11 amino acids. V was trimmed by 8 bases and J by 3 bases, leaving 6 bases between them. Germline-derived CDR1 and CDR2 are SNHLY and FYNNEI. The chain has TRBV2 and TRBJ2-3; D ambiguous. Sequencing used axillary lymph node tissue. The origin of this receptor is a female donor with breast cancer. Some clones in this sample may be carry-over from other donors' samples. CDR3 coding DNA: TGTGCCAGCCTGGCGACAGATACGCAGTATCTT. This sequence encodes CASLATDTQYL.